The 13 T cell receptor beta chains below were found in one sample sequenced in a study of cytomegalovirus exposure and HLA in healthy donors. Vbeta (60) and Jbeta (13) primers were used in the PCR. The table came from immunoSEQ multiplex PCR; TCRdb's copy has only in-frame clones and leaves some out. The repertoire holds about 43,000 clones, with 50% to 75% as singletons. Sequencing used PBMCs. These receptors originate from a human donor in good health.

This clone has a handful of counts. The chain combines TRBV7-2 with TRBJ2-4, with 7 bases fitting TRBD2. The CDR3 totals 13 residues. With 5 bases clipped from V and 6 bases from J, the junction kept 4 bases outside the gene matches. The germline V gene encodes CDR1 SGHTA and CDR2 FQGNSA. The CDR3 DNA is TGTGCCAGCAGCCAGGAGCGGGGAAACATTCAGTACTTC. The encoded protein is CASSQERGNIQYF.

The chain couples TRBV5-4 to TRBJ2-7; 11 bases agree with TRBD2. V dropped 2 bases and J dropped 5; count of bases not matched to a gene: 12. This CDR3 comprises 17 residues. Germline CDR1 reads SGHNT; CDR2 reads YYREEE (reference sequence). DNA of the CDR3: TGTGCCAGCAGCTTTAGACGGATTAGCGGGGGGGCAGACGAGCAGTACTTC. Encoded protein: CASSFRRISGGADEQYF.

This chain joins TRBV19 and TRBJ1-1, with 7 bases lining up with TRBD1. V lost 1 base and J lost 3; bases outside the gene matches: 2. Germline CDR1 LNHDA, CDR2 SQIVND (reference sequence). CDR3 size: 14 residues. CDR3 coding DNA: TGTGCCAGTAGTATAGTAGGGGGCTACACTGAAGCTTTCTTT. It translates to CASSIVGGYTEAFF. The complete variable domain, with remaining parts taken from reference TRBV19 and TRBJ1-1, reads DGGITQSPKYLFRKEGQNVTLSCEQNLNHDAMYWYRQDPGQGLRLIYYSQIVNDFQKGDIAEGYSVSREKKESFPLTVTSAQKNPTAFYLCASSIVGGYTEAFFGQGTRLTVV.

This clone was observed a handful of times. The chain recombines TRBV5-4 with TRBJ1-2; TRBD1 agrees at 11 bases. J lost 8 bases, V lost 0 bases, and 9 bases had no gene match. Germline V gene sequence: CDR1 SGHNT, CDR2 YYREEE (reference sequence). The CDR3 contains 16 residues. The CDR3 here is CASSLVGQGASQGYTF. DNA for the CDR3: TGTGCCAGCAGCTTGGTTGGACAGGGGGCCTCACAAGGCTACACCTTC.

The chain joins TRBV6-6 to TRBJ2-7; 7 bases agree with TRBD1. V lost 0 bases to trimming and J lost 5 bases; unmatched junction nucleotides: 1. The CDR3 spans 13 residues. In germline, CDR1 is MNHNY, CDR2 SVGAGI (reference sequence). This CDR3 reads CASSYSTGDEQYF. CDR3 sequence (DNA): TGTGCCAGCAGTTACTCCACAGGGGACGAGCAGTACTTC.

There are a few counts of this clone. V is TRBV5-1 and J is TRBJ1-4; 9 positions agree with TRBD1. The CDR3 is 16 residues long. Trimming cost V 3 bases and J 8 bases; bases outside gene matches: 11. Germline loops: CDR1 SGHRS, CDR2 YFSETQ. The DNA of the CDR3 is TGCGCCAGCAGCTCGGCCACAGGGGGCGCCTGGGAAAAACTGTTTTTT. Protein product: CASSSATGGAWEKLFF.

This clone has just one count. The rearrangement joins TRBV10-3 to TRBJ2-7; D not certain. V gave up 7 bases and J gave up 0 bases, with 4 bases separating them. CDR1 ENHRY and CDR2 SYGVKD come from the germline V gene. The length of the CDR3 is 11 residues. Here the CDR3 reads CAITNSYEQYF. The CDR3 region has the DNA TGTGCCATCACCAACTCCTACGAGCAGTACTTC.

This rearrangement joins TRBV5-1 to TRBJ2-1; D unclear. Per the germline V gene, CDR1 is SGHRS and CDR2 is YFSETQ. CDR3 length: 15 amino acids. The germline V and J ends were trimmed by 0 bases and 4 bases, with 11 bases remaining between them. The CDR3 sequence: CASSLEVSRYNEQFF. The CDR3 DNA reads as TGCGCCAGCAGCTTGGAAGTGTCCAGATACAATGAGCAGTTCTTC.

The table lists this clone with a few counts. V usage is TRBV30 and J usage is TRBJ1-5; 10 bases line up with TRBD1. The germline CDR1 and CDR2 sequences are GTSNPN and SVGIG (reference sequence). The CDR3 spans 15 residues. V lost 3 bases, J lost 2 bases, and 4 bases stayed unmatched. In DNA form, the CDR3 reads TGTGCCTGGAGCGGGACAGGGGACGGCAATCAGCCCCAGCATTTT. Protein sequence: CAWSGTGDGNQPQHF.

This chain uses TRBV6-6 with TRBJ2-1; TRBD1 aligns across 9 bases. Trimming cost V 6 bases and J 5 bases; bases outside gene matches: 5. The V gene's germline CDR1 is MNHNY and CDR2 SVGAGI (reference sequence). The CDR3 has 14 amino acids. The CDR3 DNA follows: TGTGCCAGCAGCCGGGACAGGGTAAACAATGAGCAGTTCTTC. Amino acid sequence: CASSRDRVNNEQFF.

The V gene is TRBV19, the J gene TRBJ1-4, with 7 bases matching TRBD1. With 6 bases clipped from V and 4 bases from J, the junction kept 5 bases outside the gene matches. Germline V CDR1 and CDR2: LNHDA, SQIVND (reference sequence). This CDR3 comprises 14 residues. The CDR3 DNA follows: TGTGCCAGTAGCTCGGACAGGTTTAATGAAAAACTGTTTTTT. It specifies CASSSDRFNEKLFF. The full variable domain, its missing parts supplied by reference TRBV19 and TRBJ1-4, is DGGITQSPKYLFRKEGQNVTLSCEQNLNHDAMYWYRQDPGQGLRLIYYSQIVNDFQKGDIAEGYSVSREKKESFPLTVTSAQKNPTAFYLCASSSDRFNEKLFFGSGTQLSVL.

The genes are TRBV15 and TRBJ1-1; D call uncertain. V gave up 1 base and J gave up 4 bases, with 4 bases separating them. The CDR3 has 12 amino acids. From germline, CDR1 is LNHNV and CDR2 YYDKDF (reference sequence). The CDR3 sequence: CATSRGATEAFF. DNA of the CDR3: TGTGCCACCAGCAGAGGAGCCACTGAAGCTTTCTTT.

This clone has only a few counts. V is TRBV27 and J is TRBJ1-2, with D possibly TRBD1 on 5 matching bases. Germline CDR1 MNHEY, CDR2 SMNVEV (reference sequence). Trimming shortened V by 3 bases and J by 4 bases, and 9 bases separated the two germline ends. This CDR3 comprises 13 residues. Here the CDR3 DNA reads TGTGCCAGCAGTTTCGCCGGGGGCTATGGCTACACCTTC. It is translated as CASSFAGGYGYTF.